This T cell receptor beta chain came from a study of Graves' ophthalmopathy and Graves' hyperthyroidism. Concerning this clonotype: Its antigen is still unknown.

The V gene lost 3 bases and the J gene lost 1 base, with 9 bases spanning the gap. There are 14 residues in the CDR3. As the template, RNA transcripts were used to amplify TCR beta CDR3 regions. After a first-round RT-PCR with HTBI primers, a second-round multiplex PCR was run. TCRdb reprocessed the multiplex PCR reads with MiXCR, giving one entry per CDR3 protein. This sample has hundreds of thousands of distinct CDR3 sequences, with around 45% found just once. Study results and caveats: Stable hyperthyroidism and ophthalmopathy were told apart by a 13-signature model, which achieved 85% to 90% sensitivity and around 80% specificity. Ophthalmopathy progression predictions by the model showed around 72% specificity and about 70% sensitivity. In blood, most expanded thyroid clonotypes above 0.001 frequency were also detected.

The specimen was peripheral blood. The chain joins TRBV12-3 or TRBV12-4 to TRBJ2-5; D is unclear. The TCR was taken from an adult man with Graves' ophthalmopathy. The CDR3 DNA reads TGTGCCAGCAGTTTCAAGGGATTCCAAGAGACCCAGTACTTC. Its translation: CASSFKGFQETQYF.